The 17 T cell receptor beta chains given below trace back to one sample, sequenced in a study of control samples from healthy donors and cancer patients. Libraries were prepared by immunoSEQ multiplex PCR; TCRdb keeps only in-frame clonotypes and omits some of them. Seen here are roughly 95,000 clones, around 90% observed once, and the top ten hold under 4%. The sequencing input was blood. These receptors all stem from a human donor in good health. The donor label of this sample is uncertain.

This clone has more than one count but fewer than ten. CDR3: CASSALPHVIETQYF. The DNA of the CDR3 is TGTGCCAGCAGCGCCCTCCCCCACGTGATTGAGACCCAGTACTTC. The V call is TRBV5-5, the J call TRBJ2-5; no clear D gene. CDR1 is SGHKS and CDR2 is YYEKEE in the germline V gene (reference sequence). This CDR3 has 15 amino acids. V was cut by 4 bases and J by 5 bases, with 18 bases left in between.

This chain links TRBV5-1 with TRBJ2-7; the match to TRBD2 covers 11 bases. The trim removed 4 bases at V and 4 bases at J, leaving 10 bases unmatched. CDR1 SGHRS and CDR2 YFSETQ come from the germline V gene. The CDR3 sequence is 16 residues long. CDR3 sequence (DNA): TGCGCCAGCAGCCTGACCTCGACTAGCGGGACATACGAGCAGTACTTC. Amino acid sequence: CASSLTSTSGTYEQYF.

The chain's CDR3 is CASSHRVSVTQYF. The DNA of the CDR3 is TGTGCCAGCAGCCACAGGGTTAGCGTTACGCAGTATTTT. The J gene is TRBJ2-3, the V gene TRBV3-1 (or the pseudogene TRBV3-2), with D perhaps TRBD1 or TRBD2 (5 bases each). V was cut by 3 bases and J by 8 bases, with 12 bases left in between. The CDR3 totals 13 residues. From germline, CDR1 is LGHDT and CDR2 YNNKEL (reference sequence).

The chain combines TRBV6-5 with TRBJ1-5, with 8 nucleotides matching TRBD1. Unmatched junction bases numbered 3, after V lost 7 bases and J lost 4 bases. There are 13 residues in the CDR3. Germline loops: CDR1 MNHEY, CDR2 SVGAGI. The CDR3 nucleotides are TGTGCCAGCACAGGGGGCGGAAATCAGCCCCAGCATTTT. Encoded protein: CASTGGGNQPQHF.

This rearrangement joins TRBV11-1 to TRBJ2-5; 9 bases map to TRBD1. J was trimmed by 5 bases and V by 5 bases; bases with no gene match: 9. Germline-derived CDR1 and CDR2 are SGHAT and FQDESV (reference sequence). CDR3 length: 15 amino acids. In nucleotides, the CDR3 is TGTGCCAGCAGCCCCTCCCAGGGACAGGGTGAGACCCAGTACTTC. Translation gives CASSPSQGQGETQYF.

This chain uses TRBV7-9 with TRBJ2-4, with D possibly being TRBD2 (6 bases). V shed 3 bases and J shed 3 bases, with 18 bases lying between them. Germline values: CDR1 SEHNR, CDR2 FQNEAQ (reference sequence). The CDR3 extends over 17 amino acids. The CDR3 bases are TGTGCCAGCAGCTTCTTTTTGGGGGGATTAGACAAAAACATTCAGTACTTC. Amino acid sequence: CASSFFLGGLDKNIQYF.

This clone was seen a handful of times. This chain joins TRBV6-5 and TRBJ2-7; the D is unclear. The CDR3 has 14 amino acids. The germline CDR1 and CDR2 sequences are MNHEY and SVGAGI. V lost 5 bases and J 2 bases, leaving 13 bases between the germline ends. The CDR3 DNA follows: TGTGCCAGCAGTATAATGGGATCCCCCTACGAGCAGTACTTC. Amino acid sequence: CASSIMGSPYEQYF.

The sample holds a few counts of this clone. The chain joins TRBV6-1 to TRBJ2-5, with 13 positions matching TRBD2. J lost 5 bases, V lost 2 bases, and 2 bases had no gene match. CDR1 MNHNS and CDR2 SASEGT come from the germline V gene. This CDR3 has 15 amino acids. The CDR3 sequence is CASSETSGGAETQYF. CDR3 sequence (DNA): TGTGCCAGCAGTGAAACTAGCGGGGGGGCCGAGACCCAGTACTTC.

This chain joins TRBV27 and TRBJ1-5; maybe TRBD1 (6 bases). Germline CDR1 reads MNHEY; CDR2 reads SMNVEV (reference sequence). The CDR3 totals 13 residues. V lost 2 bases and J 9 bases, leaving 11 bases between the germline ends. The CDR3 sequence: CASSLEGGWPQHF. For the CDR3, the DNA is TGTGCCAGCAGTTTAGAGGGGGGGTGGCCCCAGCATTTT.

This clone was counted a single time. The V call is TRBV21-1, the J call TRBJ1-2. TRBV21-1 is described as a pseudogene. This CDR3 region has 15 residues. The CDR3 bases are TGTGCCAGCAGCACACCCACCCATCTAGGGTATGGCTACACCTTC. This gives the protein CASSTPTHLGYGYTF.

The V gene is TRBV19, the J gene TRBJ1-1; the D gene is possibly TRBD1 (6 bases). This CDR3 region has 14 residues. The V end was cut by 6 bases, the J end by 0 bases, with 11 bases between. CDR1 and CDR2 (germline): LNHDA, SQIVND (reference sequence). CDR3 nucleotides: TGTGCCAGTAGCTTCACAGGGCTGAACACTGAAGCTTTCTTT. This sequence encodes CASSFTGLNTEAFF.

CDR3 in DNA: TGCGCCAGCAGCTTGGAGCCCGGAAACACCATATATTTT. This encodes CASSLEPGNTIYF. The J gene is TRBJ1-3, the V gene TRBV5-1; no clear D. CDR1 is SGHRS, CDR2 YFSETQ, per germline. CDR3 length equals 13 residues. Trimming cost V 0 bases and J 4 bases, with 5 bases left between them.

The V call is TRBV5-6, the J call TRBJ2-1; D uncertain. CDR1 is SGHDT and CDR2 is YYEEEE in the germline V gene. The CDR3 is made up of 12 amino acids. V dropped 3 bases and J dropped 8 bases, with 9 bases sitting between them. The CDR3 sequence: CASSSMLYEQFF. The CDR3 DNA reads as TGTGCCAGCAGCTCCATGCTCTATGAGCAGTTCTTC.

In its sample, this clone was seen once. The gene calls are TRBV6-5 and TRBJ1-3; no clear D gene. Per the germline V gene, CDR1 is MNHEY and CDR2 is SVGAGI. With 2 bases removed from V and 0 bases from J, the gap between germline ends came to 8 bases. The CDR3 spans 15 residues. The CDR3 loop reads CASSYGSFSGNTIYF. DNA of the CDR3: TGTGCCAGCAGTTACGGCAGCTTCTCTGGAAACACCATATATTTT.

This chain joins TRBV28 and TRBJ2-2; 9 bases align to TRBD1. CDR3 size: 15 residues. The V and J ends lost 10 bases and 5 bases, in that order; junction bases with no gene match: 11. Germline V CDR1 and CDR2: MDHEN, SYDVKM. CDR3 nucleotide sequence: TGTGCCACCCTAGACAGGGGGTTTGATACCGGGGAGCTGTTTTTT. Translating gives CATLDRGFDTGELFF.

CDR3 residues: CASKGGAGNQPQHF. The CDR3 region has the DNA TGTGCCAGCAAGGGAGGGGCGGGGAATCAGCCCCAGCATTTT. This chain links TRBV2 with TRBJ1-5, with D possibly TRBD1 on 5 matching bases. The CDR3 is 14 residues long. CDR1 and CDR2 from the germline V gene are SNHLY and FYNNEI. Deletions cut 7 bases from V and 4 bases from J, with 14 bases between.

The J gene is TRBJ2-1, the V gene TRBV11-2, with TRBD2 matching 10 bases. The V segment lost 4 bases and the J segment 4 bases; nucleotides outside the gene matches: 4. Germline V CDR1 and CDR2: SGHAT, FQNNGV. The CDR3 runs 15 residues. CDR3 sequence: CASSSSGGVYNEQFF. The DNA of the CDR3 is TGTGCCAGCAGCTCAAGCGGGGGGGTATACAATGAGCAGTTCTTC.